The source of this T cell receptor beta chain is a study of blood T cell repertoires in COVID-19. Study as a whole: Material from acute and convalescent COVID-19 was sourced from the United States, Italy and Spain. In each case, the material was cDNA or gDNA derived from T cells, B-cell-depleted T cells, or PBMCs.

CDR1 and CDR2 from the germline V gene are LGHDT and YNNKEL (reference sequence). Germline trimming cut 4 bases from V and 4 bases from J; bases unmatched to any gene: 5. The CDR3 runs to 16 residues. As handled by the study authors: Reference gene primer amplification gave estimated nucleated cell counts. Produced via immunoSEQ multiplex PCR; TCRdb's table is partial and in-frame only. Clonal size and the V and J genes are those of that table, whereas D and trimming came from the DNA. The data show around 100,000 clones, over 65% seen once. The specimen sequenced was peripheral blood. The clonotype was recovered from a human donor in a cohort sampled during active COVID-19. The rearrangement links TRBV3-1 (or the pseudogene TRBV3-2) to TRBJ2-1, with 12 bases fitting TRBD2. The CDR3 nucleotides are TGTGCCAGCAGCCCCGCGGGACTAGCGGGTTACAATGAGCAGTTCTTC. This translates into CASSPAGLAGYNEQFF.